This TCR beta chain was identified in a study of post-analysis software for immune sequencing data. There are a few counts of this clonotype. Its cognate antigen is unknown. The CDR3 consists of 14 residues. After removal of 4 bases from V and 4 bases from J, the junction contained 4 bases not matched to a gene. Unique molecular identifiers featured in each of the TCR beta cDNA libraries. In TCRdb, the PCR reads were re-called with MiXCR into one record per CDR3 protein. Of 350,000 to 500,000 distinct CDR3 sequences in the sample, 35% to 45% were seen once. General observations from the study: Samples sharing a preparation batch grouped tightly together when assessed by F measure. When patients were compared with controls, about five TRBV segments were more frequent, TRBV5-6, TRBV5-1 and TRBV20-1 among them. Significantly decreased normalized Chao1 diversity was recorded for multiple sclerosis patients relative to controls.

The specimen was blood. The clonotype comes from a girl aged 2 to 10 with multiple sclerosis. The chain uses TRBV12-3 or TRBV12-4 and TRBJ1-5; 7 bases are a match to TRBD1. CDR3: CASSWSRGNQPQHF. In DNA, the CDR3 is TGTGCCAGCAGTTGGAGCAGGGGGAATCAGCCCCAGCATTTT.